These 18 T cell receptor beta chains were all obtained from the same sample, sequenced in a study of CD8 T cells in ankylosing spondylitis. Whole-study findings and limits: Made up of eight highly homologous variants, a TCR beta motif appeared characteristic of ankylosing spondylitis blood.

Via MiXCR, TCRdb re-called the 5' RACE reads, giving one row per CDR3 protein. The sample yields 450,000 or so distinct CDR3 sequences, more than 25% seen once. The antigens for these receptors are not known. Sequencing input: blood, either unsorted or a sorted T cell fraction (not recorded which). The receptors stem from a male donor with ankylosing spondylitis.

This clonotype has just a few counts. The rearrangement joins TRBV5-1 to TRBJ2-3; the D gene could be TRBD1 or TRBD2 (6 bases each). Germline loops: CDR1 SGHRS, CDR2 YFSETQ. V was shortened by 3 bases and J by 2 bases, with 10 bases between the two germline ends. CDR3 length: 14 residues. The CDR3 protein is CASSYGGFTDTQYF. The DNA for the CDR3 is TGCGCCAGCAGCTACGGGGGCTTCACAGATACGCAGTATTTT.

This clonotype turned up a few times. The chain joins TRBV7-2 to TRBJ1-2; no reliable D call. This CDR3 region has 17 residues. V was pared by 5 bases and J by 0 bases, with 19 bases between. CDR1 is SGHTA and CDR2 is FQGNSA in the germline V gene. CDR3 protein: CASSPAAQRKSNYGYTF. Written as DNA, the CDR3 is TGTGCCAGCAGCCCCGCGGCCCAACGCAAATCTAACTATGGCTACACCTTC.

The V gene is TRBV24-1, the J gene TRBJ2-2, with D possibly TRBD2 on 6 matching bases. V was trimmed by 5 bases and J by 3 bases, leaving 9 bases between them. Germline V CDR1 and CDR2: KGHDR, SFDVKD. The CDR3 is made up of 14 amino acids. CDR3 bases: TGTGCCACCAGTGGAGGGACTTACACCGGGGAGCTGTTTTTT. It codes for CATSGGTYTGELFF.

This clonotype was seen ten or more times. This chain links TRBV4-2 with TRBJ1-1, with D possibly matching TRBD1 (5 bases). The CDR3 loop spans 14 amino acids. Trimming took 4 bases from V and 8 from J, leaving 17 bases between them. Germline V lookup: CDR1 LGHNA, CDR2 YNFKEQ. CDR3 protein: CASSLRPGATEAFF. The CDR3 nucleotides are TGTGCCAGCAGCCTAAGACCTGGGGCAACCGAAGCTTTCTTT.

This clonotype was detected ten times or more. CDR3 coding DNA: TGTGCCAGCAGTTTGGTGACTAGCGGGCCTTACAAGGTACCCTACAATGAGCAGTTCTTC. It translates to CASSLVTSGPYKVPYNEQFF. The chain carries TRBV12-3 or TRBV12-4 and TRBJ2-1; the match to TRBD2 covers 10 bases. This CDR3 region has 20 residues. V was clipped by 3 bases and J by 2 bases; unmatched bases: 16.

CDR3 sequence (DNA): TGCAGTGCTAGAAACAGGGTTGGGAACTATGGCTACACCTTC. Encoded protein: CSARNRVGNYGYTF. This chain links TRBV20-1 with TRBJ1-2, with D perhaps TRBD1 (6 bases). CDR1 and CDR2 (germline): DFQATT, SNEGSKA (reference sequence). V shed 2 bases and J shed 2 bases, with 12 bases lying between them. The CDR3 contains 14 residues.

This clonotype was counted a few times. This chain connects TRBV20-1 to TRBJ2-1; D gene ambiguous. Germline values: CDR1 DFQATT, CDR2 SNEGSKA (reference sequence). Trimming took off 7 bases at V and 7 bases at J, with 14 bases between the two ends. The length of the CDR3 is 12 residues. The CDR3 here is CSVTRGENEQFF. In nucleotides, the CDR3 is TGCAGTGTGACTCGTGGAGAAAATGAGCAGTTCTTC.

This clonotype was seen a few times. CDR3 region: CASSLMAGVETQYF. CDR3 sequence (DNA): TGTGCCAGCAGTTTGATGGCGGGAGTGGAGACCCAGTACTTC. The chain couples TRBV12-3 or TRBV12-4 to TRBJ2-5; 7 positions match TRBD2. The CDR3 consists of 14 residues. Trimming at V came to 3 bases and at J to 5 bases, leaving 6 bases not matched to a gene.

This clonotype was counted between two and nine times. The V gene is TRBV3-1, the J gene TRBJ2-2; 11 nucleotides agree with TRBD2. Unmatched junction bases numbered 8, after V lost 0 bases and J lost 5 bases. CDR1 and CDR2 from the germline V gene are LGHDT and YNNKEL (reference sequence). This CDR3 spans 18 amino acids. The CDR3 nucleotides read TGTGCCAGCAGCCAAGAGGCTACTAGCGGGAGTAGGACCGGGGAGCTGTTTTTT. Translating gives CASSQEATSGSRTGELFF.

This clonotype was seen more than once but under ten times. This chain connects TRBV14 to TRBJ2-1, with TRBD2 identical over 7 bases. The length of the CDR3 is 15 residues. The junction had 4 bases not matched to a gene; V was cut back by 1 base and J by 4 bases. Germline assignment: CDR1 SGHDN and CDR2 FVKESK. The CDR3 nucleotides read TGTGCCAGCAGCCAAGTTGGTAGCGGGTACAATGAGCAGTTCTTC. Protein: CASSQVGSGYNEQFF.

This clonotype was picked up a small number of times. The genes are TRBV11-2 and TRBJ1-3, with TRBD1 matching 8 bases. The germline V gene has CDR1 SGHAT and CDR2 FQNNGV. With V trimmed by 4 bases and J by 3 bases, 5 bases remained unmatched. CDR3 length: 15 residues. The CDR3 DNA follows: TGTGCCAGCAGCTCCGGACAGGGTAGTGGAAACACCATATATTTT. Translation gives CASSSGQGSGNTIYF.

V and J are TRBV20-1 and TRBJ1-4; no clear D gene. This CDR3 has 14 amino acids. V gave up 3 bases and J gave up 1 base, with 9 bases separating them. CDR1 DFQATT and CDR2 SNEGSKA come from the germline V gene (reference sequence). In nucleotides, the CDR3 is TGCAGTGCTAGTGGGTGGAAAACTAATGAAAAACTGTTTTTT. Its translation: CSASGWKTNEKLFF.

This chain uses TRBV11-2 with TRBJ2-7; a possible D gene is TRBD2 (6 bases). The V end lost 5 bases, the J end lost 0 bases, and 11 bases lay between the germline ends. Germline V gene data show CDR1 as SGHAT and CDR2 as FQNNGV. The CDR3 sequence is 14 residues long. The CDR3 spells CASSGGLGSYEQYF. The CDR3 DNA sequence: TGTGCCAGCAGCGGGGGGTTGGGCTCCTACGAGCAGTACTTC.

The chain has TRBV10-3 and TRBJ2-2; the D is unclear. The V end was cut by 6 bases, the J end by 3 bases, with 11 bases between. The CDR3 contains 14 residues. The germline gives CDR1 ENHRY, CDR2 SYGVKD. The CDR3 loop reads CAISPGRDTGELFF. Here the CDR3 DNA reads TGTGCCATCAGCCCCGGACGGGACACCGGGGAGCTGTTTTTT.

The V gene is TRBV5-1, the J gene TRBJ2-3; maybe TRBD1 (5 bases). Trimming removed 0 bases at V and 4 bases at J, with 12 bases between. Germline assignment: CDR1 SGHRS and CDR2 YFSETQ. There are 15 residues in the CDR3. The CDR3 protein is CASSLVGETADTQYF. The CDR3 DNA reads TGCGCCAGCAGCTTGGTAGGGGAAACAGCAGATACGCAGTATTTT.

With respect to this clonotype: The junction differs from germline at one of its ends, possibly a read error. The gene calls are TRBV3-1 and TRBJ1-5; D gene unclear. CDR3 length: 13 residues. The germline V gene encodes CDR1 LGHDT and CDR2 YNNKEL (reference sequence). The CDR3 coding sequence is TGTGGCAGCAGCCAAGCCCAGCATCAGCCCCAGCATTTT. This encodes CGSSQAQHQPQHF.

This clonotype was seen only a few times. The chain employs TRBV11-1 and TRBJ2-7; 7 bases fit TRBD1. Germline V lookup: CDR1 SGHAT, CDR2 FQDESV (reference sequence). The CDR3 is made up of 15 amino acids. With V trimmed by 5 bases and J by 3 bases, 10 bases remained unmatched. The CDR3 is CASSNPDRQYYEQYF. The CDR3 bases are TGTGCCAGCAGCAACCCGGACAGGCAATACTACGAGCAGTACTTC.

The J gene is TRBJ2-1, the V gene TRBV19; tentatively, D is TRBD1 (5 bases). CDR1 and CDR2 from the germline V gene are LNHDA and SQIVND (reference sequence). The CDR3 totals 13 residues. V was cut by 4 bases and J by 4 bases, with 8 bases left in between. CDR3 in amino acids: CASSKGIYNEQFF. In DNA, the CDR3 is TGTGCCAGTAGTAAGGGGATTTACAATGAGCAGTTCTTC.